This T cell receptor beta chain was observed in a study of shared clonotypes between healthy human individuals. Splitting of CD4+ cells produced CD45RA+ naive and CD45RA-negative memory subsets. Unmatched junction bases numbered 10, after V lost 3 bases and J lost 7 bases. CDR3 length: 16 amino acids. Per the germline V gene, CDR1 is SGHNT and CDR2 is YYREEE (reference sequence). Original analysis: Filtering differed because ImmunoSEQ produced junction-only sequences that carried no quality scores. Profiled with immunoSEQ multiplex PCR; TCRdb holds only in-frame clones, not every one. That table supplies the V and J calls and clone size; D and trimming were determined from the DNA. The sample yields 2 million to 3 million clones, roughly 92% seen once.

Source material: naive CD4+ T cells sorted from blood. Described subset: CD45RA+ positively selected. The chain carries TRBV5-4 and TRBJ1-4; 9 nucleotides match TRBD1. This TCR was recovered from a man between 18 and 29 years old in good health. The CDR3 here is CASSSGDREGGEKLFF. In DNA form, the CDR3 reads TGTGCCAGCAGCTCGGGGGACAGGGAAGGGGGTGAAAAACTGTTTTTT. The full variable domain, completed using reference TRBV5-4 and TRBJ1-4, is ETGVTQSPTHLIKTRGQQVTLRCSSQSGHNTVSWYQQALGQGPQFIFQYYREEENGRGNFPPRFSGLQFPNYSSELNVNALELDDSALYLCASSSGDREGGEKLFFGSGTQLSVL.